The 5 T cell receptor beta chains listed next were all sequenced from one sample in a study of blood T cell repertoires in COVID-19. Clones were read by immunoSEQ multiplex PCR, and TCRdb kept only the in-frame ones, dropping some. The data show 150,000 to 200,000 clones, approximately 80% seen once. The sequenced sample was peripheral blood. The receptors come from a human donor in a cohort sampled during active COVID-19.

The chain combines TRBV2 with TRBJ2-7, with D perhaps matching TRBD2 (5 bases). Germline CDR1 is SNHLY and CDR2 is FYNNEI. The V end lost 6 bases, the J end lost 3 bases, and 6 bases lay between the germline ends. This CDR3 is 11 amino acids long. CDR3 residues: CASRAGYEQYF. The CDR3 nucleotides read TGTGCCAGCAGGGCGGGCTACGAGCAGTACTTC.

This chain connects TRBV3-1 (or the pseudogene TRBV3-2) to TRBJ2-1; a possible D gene is TRBD1 (5 bases). The CDR3 has 17 residues. From germline, CDR1 is LGHDT and CDR2 YNNKEL (reference sequence). V was clipped by 1 base and J by 0 bases, with 13 bases between them. In DNA, the CDR3 is TGTGCCAGCAGCCAAGTGATTGGCAGGGACTCCTACAATGAGCAGTTCTTC. It translates to CASSQVIGRDSYNEQFF.

The gene calls are TRBV27 and TRBJ2-7; TRBD1 aligns across 10 bases. The CDR3 is 15 amino acids. Germline lookup yields CDR1 MNHEY and CDR2 SMNVEV (reference sequence). Trimming removed 6 bases from V and 6 bases from J; junction bases left unmatched: 11. DNA of the CDR3: TGTGCCAGCAGGCTGCCAGGGACAGGGGCCACCGAGCAGTACTTC. The encoded protein is CASRLPGTGATEQYF.

A note on this clone: At the DNA level, this CDR3 is encoded by other sequences in the same sample as well. DNA of the CDR3: TGTGCCAGCAGTTCAGGACTCAACACTGAAGCTTTCTTT. Amino acid sequence: CASSSGLNTEAFF. The chain carries TRBV12-3 or TRBV12-4 and TRBJ1-1; no clear D gene. Trimming removed 4 bases from V and 2 bases from J, with 8 bases in between. The CDR3 is 13 residues long.

The V gene is TRBV7-2, the J gene TRBJ1-1; TRBD1 aligns across 7 bases. CDR1 is SGHTA and CDR2 is FQGNSA in the germline V gene. The CDR3 length is 16 residues. With 1 base clipped from V and 1 base from J, the junction kept 6 bases outside the gene matches. Here the CDR3 reads CASSLVAGTANTEAFF. The CDR3, as DNA: TGTGCCAGCAGCTTAGTGGCCGGGACAGCGAACACTGAAGCTTTCTTT.